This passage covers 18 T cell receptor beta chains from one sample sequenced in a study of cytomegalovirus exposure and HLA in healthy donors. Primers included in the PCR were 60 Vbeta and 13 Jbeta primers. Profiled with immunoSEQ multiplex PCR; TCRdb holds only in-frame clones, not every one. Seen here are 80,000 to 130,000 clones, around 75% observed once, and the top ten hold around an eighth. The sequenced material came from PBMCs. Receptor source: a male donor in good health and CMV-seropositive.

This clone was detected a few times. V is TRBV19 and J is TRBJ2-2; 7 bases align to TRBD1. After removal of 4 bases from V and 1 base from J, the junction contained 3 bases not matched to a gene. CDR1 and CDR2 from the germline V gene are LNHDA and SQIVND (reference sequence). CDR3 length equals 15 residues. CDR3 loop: CASSTGTVNTGELFF. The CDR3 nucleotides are TGTGCCAGTAGTACCGGGACAGTGAACACCGGGGAGCTGTTTTTT.

The CDR3 DNA is TGTGCCAGCAGTGAAAGAGAGGACTCTGGAAACACCATATATTTT. Protein sequence: CASSEREDSGNTIYF. V and J are TRBV6-1 and TRBJ1-3; D is unresolved. Trimming shortened V by 2 bases and J by 0 bases, and 8 bases separated the two germline ends. This CDR3 spans 15 amino acids. CDR1 MNHNS and CDR2 SASEGT come from the germline V gene.

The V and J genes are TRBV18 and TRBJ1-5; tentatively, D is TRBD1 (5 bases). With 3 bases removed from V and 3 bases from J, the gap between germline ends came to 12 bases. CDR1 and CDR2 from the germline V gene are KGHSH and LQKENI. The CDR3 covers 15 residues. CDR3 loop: CASSPGGHLNQPQHF. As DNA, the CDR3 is TGTGCCAGCTCACCGGGAGGACACCTCAATCAGCCCCAGCATTTT.

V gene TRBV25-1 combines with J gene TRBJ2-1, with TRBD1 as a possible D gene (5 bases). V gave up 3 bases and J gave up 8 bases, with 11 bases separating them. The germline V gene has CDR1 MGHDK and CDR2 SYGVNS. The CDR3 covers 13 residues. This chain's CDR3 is CASSDQGSDEQFF. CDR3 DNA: TGTGCCAGCAGTGACCAGGGAAGCGATGAGCAGTTCTTC.

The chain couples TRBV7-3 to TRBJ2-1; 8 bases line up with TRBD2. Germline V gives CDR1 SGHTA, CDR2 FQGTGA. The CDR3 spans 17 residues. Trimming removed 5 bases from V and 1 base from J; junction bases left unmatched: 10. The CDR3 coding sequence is TGTGCCAGCAGCCAAGGGGGAGCGGGGGCTTCCTACAATGAGCAGTTCTTC. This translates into CASSQGGAGASYNEQFF.

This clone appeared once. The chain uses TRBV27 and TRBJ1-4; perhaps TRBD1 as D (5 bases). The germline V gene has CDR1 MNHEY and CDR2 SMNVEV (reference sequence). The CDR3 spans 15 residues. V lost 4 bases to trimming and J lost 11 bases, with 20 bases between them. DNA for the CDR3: TGTGCCAGCAGTTCAATCCAGGGTTCTCAGTATAAACTGTTTTTT. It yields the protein CASSSIQGSQYKLFF.

CDR3 in DNA: TGTGCCTGCCCTGGACAGGAAGGGACTGAAGCTTTCTTT. Translation gives CACPGQEGTEAFF. The gene calls are TRBV30 and TRBJ1-1, with TRBD1 matching over 7 bases. Germline V gives CDR1 GTSNPN, CDR2 SVGIG (reference sequence). V was clipped by 6 bases and J by 5 bases; unmatched bases: 9. The CDR3 length is 13 residues.

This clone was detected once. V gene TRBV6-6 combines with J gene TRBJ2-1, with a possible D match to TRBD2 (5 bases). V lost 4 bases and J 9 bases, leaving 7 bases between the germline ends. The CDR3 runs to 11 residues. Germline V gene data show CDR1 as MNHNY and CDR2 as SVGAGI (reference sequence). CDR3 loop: CASSSGVEQFF. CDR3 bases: TGTGCCAGCAGTTCCGGGGTTGAGCAGTTCTTC.

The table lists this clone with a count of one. This CDR3 reads CASSLGGSGVTYEQYF. DNA of the CDR3: TGTGCCAGCAGCTTGGGTGGGTCAGGGGTTACCTACGAGCAGTACTTC. This chain connects TRBV5-4 to TRBJ2-7; perhaps TRBD1 as D (6 bases). The ends were cut back, 0 bases at V and 2 bases at J, with 15 bases in the middle. This CDR3 has 16 amino acids. CDR1 and CDR2 (germline): SGHNT, YYREEE (reference sequence).

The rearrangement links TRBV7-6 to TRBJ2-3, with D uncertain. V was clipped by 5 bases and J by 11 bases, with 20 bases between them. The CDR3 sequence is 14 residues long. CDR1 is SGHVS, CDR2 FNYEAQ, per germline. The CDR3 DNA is TGTGCCAGCAGCCCCTTAGACTCGGCCCGCGAGCAGTATTTT. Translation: CASSPLDSAREQYF.

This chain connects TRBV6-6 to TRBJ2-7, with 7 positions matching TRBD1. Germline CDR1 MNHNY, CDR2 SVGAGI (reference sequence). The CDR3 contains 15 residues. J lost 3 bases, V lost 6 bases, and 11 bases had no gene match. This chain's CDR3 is CASRLRQGPLYEQYF. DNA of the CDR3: TGTGCCAGCAGACTTAGACAGGGACCCCTCTACGAGCAGTACTTC.

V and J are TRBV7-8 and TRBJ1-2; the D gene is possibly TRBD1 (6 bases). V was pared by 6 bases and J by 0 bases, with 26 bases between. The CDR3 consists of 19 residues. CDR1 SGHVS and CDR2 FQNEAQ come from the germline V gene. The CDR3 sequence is CASRSRPPDSLISNYGYTF. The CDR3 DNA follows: TGTGCCAGCAGGTCGAGACCCCCGGACAGCCTAATCTCTAACTATGGCTACACCTTC.

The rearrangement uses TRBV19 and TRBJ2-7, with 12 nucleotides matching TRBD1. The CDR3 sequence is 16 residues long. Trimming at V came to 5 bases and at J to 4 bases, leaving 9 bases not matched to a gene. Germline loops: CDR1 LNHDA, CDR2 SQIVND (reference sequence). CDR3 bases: TGTGCCAGTAGTGGTGGGACAGGGGGCGATCTGTACGAGCAGTACTTC. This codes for CASSGGTGGDLYEQYF.

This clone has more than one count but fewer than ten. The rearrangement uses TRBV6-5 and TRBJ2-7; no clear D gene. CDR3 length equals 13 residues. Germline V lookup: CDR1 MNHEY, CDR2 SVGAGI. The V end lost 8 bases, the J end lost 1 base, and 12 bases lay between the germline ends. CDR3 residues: CASSRVASYEQYF. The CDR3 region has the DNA TGTGCCAGCTCCCGGGTGGCTTCCTACGAGCAGTACTTC.

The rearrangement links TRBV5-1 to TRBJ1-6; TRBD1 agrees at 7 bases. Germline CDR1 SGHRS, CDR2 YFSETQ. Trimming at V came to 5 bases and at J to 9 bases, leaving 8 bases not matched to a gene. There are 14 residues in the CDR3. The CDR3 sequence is CASSEDRAGSPLHF. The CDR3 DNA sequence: TGCGCCAGCAGTGAAGACAGGGCCGGTTCACCCCTCCACTTT.

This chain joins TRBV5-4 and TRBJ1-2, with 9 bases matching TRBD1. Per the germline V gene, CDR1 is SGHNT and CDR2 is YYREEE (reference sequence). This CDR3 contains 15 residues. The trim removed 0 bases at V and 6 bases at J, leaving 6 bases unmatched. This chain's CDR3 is CASSLGVQGANGYTF. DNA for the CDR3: TGTGCCAGCAGCTTGGGTGTACAGGGGGCGAATGGCTACACCTTC.

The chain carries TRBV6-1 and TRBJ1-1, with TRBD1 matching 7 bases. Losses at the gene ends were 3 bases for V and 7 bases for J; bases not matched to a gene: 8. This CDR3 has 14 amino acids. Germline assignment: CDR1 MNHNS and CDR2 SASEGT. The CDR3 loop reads CASSDLRRGLEAFF. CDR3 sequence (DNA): TGTGCCAGCAGTGATCTACGGAGGGGGCTTGAAGCTTTCTTT.

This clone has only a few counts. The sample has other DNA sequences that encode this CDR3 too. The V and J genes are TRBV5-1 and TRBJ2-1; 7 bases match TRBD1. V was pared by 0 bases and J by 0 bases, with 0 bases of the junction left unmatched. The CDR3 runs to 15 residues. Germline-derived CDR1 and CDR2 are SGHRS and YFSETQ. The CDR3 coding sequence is TGCGCCAGCAGCTTGGGACAGGGCTCCTACAATGAGCAGTTCTTC. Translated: CASSLGQGSYNEQFF.